This T cell receptor (beta chain) was observed in a study of T cell responses to AZD1222 COVID-19 vaccine. Overall study results and limits: Spike was spanned by vaccine-associated CD4 TCRs, with dominance at 160-218 and 743-854. Only after the peak T cell response were repertoires sampled. Of spike-specific TCRs, nearly half reportedly target regions left unmutated in variants. Donors were largely white British and mainly female; clonal diversity was possibly underestimated.

The CDR3 length is 12 residues. Trimming left V 5 bases short and J 4 bases short, with 5 bases between. CDR1 SEHNR and CDR2 FQNEAQ come from the germline V gene (reference sequence). This clone is a singleton in its sample. Its cognate antigen is unknown. Method: immunoSEQ multiplex PCR; TCRdb's copy keeps in-frame clones and lacks some. The sample lists about 87,000 clones; 85% to 90% were seen once. V gene TRBV7-9 combines with J gene TRBJ2-2; no clear D gene. The source of this sequence is an adult in good health. Sample: peripheral blood, taken on day 0 of AZD1222 vaccination. CDR3: CASSPPTGELFF. Written as DNA, the CDR3 is TGTGCCAGCAGCCCCCCCACCGGGGAGCTGTTTTTT.